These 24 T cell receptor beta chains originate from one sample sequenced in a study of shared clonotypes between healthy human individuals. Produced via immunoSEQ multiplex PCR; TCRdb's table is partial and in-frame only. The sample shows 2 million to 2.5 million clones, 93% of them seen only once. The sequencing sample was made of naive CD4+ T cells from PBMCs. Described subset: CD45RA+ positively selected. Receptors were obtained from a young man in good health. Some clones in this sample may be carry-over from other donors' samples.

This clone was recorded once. The chain's CDR3 is CASSLGAGGTQYF. The CDR3 DNA reads as TGTGCCAGCAGTTTAGGGGCCGGGGGGACCCAGTACTTC. This chain links TRBV27 with TRBJ2-5; a possible D gene is TRBD2 (6 bases). With 2 bases removed from V and 7 bases from J, the gap between germline ends came to 11 bases. The CDR3 covers 13 residues. Germline CDR1 is MNHEY and CDR2 is SMNVEV (reference sequence).

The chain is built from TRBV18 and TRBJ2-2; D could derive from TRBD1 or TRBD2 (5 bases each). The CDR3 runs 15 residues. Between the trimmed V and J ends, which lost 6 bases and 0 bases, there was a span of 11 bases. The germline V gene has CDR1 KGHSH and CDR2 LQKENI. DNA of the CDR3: TGTGCCAGCTCGAAGGGGACGGCGAACACCGGGGAGCTGTTTTTT. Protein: CASSKGTANTGELFF.

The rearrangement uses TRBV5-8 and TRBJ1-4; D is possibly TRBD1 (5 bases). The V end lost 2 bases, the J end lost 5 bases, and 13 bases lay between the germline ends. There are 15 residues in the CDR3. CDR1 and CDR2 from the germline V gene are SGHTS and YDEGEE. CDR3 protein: CASSFWDGGNEKLFF. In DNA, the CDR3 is TGTGCCAGCAGCTTTTGGGACGGAGGAAATGAAAAACTGTTTTTT. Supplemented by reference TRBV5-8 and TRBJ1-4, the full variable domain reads EAGVTQSPTHLIKTRGQQATLRCSPISGHTSVYWYQQALGLGLQFLLWYDEGEERNRGNFPPRFSGRQFPNYSSELNVNALELEDSALYLCASSFWDGGNEKLFFGSGTQLSVL.

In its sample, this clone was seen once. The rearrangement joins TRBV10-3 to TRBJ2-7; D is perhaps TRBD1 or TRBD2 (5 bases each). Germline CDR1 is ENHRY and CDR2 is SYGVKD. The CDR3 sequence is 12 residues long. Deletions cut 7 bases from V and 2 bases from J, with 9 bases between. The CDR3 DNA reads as TGTGCCATCAAGGGGAGCACCTACGAGCAGTACTTC. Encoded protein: CAIKGSTYEQYF.

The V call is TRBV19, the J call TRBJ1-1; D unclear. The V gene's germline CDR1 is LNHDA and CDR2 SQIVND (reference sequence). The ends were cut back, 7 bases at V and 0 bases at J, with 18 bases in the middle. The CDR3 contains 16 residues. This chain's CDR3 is CASTAPPGWMNTEAFF. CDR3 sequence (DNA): TGTGCCAGTACCGCTCCCCCGGGGTGGATGAACACTGAAGCTTTCTTT. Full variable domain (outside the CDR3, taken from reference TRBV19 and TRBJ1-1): DGGITQSPKYLFRKEGQNVTLSCEQNLNHDAMYWYRQDPGQGLRLIYYSQIVNDFQKGDIAEGYSVSREKKESFPLTVTSAQKNPTAFYLCASTAPPGWMNTEAFFGQGTRLTVV.

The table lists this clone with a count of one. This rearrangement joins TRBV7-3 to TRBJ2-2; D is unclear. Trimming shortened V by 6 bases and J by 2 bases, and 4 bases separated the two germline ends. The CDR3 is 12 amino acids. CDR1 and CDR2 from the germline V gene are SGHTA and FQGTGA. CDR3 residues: CASRPNTGELFF. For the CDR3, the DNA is TGTGCCAGCAGACCTAACACCGGGGAGCTGTTTTTT.

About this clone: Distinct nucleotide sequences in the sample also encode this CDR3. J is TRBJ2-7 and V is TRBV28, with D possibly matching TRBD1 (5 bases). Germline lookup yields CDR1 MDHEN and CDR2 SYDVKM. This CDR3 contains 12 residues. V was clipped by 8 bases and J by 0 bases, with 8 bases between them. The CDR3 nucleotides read TGTGCCAGCGGAGACAGCTCCTACGAGCAGTACTTC. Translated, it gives CASGDSSYEQYF.

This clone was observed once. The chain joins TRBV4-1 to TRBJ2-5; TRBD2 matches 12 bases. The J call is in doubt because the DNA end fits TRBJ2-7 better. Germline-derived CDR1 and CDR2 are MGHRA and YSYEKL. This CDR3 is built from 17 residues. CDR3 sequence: CASSRDSLAGGSYEQYF. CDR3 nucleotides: TGCGCCAGCAGCCGAGACTCACTAGCGGGAGGCTCCTACGAGCAGTACTTC.

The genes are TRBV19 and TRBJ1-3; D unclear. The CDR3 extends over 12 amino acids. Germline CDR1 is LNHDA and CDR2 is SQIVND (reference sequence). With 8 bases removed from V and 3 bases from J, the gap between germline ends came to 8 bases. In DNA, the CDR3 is TGTGCCAGTCTAGTATATGGAAACACCATATATTTT. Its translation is CASLVYGNTIYF.

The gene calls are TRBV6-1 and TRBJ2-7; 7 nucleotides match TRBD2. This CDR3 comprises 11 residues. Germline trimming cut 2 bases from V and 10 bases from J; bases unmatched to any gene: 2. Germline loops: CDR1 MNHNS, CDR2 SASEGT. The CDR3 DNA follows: TGTGCCAGCAGTGAATGGGACTATCAGTACTTC. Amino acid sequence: CASSEWDYQYF.

CDR3 amino acids: CASSLRLAGVYEQFF. CDR3 coding DNA: TGTGCCAGCAGCTTAAGACTAGCGGGAGTCTATGAGCAGTTCTTC. This chain links TRBV11-1 with TRBJ2-1; 12 positions match TRBD2. The CDR3 has 15 amino acids. CDR1 and CDR2 from the germline V gene are SGHAT and FQDESV (reference sequence). V lost 2 bases to trimming and J lost 8 bases; unmatched junction nucleotides: 4.

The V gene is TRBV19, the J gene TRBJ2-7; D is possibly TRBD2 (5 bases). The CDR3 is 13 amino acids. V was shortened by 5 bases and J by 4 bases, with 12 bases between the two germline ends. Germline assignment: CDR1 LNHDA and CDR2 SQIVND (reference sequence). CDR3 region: CASSEREGYEQYF. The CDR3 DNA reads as TGTGCCAGTAGTGAGAGAGAGGGTTACGAGCAGTACTTC.

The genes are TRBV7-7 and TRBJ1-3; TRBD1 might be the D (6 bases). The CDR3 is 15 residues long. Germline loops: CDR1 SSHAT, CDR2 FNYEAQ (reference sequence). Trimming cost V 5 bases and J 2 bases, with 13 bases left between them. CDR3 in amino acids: CASSPSGGPGNTIYF. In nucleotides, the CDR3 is TGTGCCAGCAGCCCTTCCGGGGGGCCTGGAAACACCATATATTTT.

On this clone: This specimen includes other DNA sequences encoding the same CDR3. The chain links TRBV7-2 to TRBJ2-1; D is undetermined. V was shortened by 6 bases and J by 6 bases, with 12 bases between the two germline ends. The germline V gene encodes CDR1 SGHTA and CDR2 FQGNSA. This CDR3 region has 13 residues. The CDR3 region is CASSLQISNEQFF. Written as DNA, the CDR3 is TGTGCCAGCAGTTTACAGATTTCCAATGAGCAGTTCTTC.

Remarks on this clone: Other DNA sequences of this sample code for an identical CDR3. CDR3 protein: CASSPGGRGYEQYF. The CDR3 nucleotides are TGTGCCAGCAGCCCCGGGGGTAGAGGATACGAGCAGTACTTC. The chain recombines TRBV5-4 with TRBJ2-7, with D maybe TRBD2 (6 bases). The CDR3 consists of 14 residues. Trimming pared 4 bases from V and 4 bases from J, leaving 15 bases between. CDR1 is SGHNT and CDR2 is YYREEE in the germline V gene (reference sequence).

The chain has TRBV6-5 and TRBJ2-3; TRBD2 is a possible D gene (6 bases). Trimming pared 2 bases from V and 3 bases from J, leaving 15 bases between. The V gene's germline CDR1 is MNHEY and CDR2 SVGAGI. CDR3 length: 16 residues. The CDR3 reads CASSYHGGAWTDTQYF. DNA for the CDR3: TGTGCCAGCAGTTACCACGGGGGTGCTTGGACAGATACGCAGTATTTT.

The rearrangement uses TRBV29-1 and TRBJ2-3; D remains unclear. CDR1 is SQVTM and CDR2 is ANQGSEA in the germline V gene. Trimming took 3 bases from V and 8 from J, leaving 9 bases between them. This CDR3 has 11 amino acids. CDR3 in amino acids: CSVEWSPTQYF. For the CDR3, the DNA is TGCAGCGTTGAGTGGAGTCCTACGCAGTATTTT.

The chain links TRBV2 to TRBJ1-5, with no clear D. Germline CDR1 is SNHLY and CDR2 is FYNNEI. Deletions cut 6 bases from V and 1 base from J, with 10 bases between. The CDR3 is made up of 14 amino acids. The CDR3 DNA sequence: TGTGCCAGCAGCTGGGAAGGCAGCAATCAGCCCCAGCATTTT. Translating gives CASSWEGSNQPQHF.

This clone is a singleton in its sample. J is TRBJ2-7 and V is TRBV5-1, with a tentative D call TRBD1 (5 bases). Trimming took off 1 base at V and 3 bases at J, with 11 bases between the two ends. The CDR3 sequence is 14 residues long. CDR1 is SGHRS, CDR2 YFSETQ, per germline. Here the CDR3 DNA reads TGCGCCAGCAGCTTGCAACAGGATTTCTACGAGCAGTACTTC. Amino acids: CASSLQQDFYEQYF.

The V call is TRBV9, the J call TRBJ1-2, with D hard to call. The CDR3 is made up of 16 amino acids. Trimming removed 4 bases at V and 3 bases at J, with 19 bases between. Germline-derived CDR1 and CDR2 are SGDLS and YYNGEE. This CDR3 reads CASSPSGAREDYGYTF. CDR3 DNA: TGTGCCAGCAGCCCCAGTGGTGCGAGAGAAGACTATGGCTACACCTTC.

CDR3 DNA sequence: TGTGCCAGCAGCTTGTTCTCAGGACAGTCTAATGAAAAACTGTTTTTT. This translates into CASSLFSGQSNEKLFF. The chain couples TRBV5-8 to TRBJ1-4; tentatively, D is TRBD1 (6 bases). The germline V and J ends were trimmed by 1 base and 3 bases, with 13 bases remaining between them. The CDR3 has 16 amino acids. CDR1 and CDR2 (germline): SGHTS, YDEGEE. Full variable domain (remainder filled in from reference TRBV5-8 and TRBJ1-4): EAGVTQSPTHLIKTRGQQATLRCSPISGHTSVYWYQQALGLGLQFLLWYDEGEERNRGNFPPRFSGRQFPNYSSELNVNALELEDSALYLCASSLFSGQSNEKLFFGSGTQLSVL.

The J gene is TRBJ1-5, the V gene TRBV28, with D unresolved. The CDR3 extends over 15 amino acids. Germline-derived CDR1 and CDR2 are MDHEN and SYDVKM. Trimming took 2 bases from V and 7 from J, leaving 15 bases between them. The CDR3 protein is CASSLRGTPRQPQHF. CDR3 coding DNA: TGTGCCAGCAGTTTACGGGGAACCCCCCGACAGCCCCAGCATTTT.

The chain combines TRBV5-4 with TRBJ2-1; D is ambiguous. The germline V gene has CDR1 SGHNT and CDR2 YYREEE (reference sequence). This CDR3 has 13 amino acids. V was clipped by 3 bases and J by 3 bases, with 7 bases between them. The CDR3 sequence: CASSSQIYNEQFF. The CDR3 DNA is TGTGCCAGCAGCTCCCAAATCTACAATGAGCAGTTCTTC.

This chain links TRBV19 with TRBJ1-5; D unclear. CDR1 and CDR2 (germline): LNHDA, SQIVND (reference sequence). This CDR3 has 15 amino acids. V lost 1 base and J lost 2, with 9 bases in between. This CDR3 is CASSIGGEGNQPQHF. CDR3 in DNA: TGTGCCAGTAGTATAGGGGGAGAGGGCAATCAGCCCCAGCATTTT.